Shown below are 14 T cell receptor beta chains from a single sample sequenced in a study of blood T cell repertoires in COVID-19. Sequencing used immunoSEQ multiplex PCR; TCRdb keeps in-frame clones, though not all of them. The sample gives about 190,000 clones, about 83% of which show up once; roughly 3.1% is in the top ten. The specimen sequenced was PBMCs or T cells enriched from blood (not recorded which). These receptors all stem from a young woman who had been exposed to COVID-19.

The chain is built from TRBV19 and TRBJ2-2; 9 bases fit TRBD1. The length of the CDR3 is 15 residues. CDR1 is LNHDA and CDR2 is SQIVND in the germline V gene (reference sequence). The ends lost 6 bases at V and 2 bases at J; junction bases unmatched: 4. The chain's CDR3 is CASRRTGVNTGELFF. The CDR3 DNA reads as TGTGCCAGTAGGCGGACAGGGGTAAACACCGGGGAGCTGTTTTTT.

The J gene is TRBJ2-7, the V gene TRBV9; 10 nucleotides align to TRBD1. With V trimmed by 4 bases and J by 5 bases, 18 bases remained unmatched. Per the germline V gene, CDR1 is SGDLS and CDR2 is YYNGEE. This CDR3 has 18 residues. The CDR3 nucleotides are TGTGCCAGCAGCCGCAACCCCAAAGCCGGGACAGGGGTCCACGAGCAGTACTTC. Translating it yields CASSRNPKAGTGVHEQYF. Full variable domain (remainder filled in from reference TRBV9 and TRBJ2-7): DSGVTQTPKHLITATGQRVTLRCSPRSGDLSVYWYQQSLDQGLQFLIQYYNGEERAKGNILERFSAQQFPDLHSELNLSSLELGDSALYFCASSRNPKAGTGVHEQYFGPGTRLTVT.

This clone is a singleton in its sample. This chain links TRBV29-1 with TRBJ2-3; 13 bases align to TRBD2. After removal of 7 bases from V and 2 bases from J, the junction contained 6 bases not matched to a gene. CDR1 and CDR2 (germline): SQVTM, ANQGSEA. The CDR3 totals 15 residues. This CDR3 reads CSAAGLAGYTDTQYF. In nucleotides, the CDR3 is TGCAGCGCTGCGGGACTAGCGGGATACACAGATACGCAGTATTTT.

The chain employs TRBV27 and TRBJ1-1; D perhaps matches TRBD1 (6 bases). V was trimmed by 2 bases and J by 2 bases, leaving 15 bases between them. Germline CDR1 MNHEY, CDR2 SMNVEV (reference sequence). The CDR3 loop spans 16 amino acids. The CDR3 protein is CASSLIGGGGNTEAFF. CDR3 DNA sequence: TGTGCCAGCAGTTTAATAGGGGGGGGAGGAAACACTGAAGCTTTCTTT.

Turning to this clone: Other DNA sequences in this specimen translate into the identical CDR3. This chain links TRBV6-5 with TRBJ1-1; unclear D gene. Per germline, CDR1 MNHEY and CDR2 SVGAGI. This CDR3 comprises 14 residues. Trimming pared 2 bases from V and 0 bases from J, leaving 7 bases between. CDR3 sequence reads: CASSYRQMNTEAFF. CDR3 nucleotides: TGTGCCAGCAGTTACCGTCAGATGAACACTGAAGCTTTCTTT.

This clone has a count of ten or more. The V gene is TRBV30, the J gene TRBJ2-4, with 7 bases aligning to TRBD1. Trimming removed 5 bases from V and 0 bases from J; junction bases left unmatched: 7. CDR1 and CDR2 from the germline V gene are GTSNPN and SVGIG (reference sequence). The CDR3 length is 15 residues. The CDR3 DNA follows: TGTGCCTGGGGGGACAGCCCATTAGCCAAAAACATTCAGTACTTC. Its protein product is CAWGDSPLAKNIQYF.

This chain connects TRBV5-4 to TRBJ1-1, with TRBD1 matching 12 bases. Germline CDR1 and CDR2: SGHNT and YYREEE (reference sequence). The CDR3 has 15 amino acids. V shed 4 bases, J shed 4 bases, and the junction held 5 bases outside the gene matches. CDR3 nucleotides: TGTGCCAGCAGCCCTGGGACAGGGGGCTCCACTGAAGCTTTCTTT. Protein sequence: CASSPGTGGSTEAFF.

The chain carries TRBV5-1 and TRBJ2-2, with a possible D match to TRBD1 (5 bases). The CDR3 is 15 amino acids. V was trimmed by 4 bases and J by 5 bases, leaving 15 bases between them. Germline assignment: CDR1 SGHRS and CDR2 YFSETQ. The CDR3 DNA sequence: TGCGCCAGCAGCCCAACCCAGGGATGGACCGGGGAGCTGTTTTTT. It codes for CASSPTQGWTGELFF.

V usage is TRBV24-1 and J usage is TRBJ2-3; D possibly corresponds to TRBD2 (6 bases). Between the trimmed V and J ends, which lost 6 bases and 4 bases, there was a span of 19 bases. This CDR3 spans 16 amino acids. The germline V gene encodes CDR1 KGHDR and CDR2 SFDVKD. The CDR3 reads CATSTKLRGGADTQYF. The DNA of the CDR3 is TGTGCCACCAGTACTAAACTCCGGGGAGGCGCAGATACGCAGTATTTT.

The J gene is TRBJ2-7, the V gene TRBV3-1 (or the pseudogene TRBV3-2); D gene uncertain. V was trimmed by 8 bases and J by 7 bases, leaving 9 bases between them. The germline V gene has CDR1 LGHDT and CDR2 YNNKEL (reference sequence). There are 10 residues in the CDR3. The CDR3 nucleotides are TGTGCCAGCGGCAGGATAGAGCAGTACTTC. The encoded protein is CASGRIEQYF.

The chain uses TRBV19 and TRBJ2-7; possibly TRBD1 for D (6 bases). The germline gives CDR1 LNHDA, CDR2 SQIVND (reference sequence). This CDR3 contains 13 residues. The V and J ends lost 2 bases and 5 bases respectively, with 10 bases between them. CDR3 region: CASSINRDHEQYF. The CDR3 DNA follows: TGTGCCAGTAGTATAAACAGGGACCACGAGCAGTACTTC.

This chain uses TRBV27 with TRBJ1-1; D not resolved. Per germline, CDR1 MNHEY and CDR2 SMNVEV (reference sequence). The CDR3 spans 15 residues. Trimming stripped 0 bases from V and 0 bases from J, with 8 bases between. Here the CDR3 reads CASSLSPELNTEAFF. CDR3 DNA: TGTGCCAGCAGTTTATCTCCCGAGCTGAACACTGAAGCTTTCTTT.

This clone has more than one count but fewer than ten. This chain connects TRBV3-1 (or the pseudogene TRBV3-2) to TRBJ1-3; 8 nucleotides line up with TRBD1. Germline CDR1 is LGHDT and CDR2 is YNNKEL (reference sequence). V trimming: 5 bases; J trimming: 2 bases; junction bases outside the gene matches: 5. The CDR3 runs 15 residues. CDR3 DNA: TGTGCCAGCAGCTCCGACAGGGGAACTGGAAACACCATATATTTT. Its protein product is CASSSDRGTGNTIYF.

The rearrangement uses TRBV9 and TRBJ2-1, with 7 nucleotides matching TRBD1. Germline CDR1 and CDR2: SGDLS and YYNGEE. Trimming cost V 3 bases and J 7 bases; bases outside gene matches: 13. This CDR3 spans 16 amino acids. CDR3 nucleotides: TGTGCCAGCAGCGCCCCCGAAGGGGACAGACCAAATGAGCAGTTCTTC. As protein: CASSAPEGDRPNEQFF.